This TCR beta chain was sequenced for a study of radiotherapy plus CTLA-4 blockade in lung cancer. Study details: Across the patients, objective responses occurred in about 18%, and disease control in about 29%. Findings of the study overall: It was early blood T cell clone dynamics, with interferon-beta, that reportedly best predicted response. Clones derived from tumor TCRs expanded in blood after radiotherapy plus ipilimumab.

The V gene lost 4 bases and the J gene lost 2 bases, with 18 bases spanning the gap. Germline assignment: CDR1 MDHEN and CDR2 SYDVKM. This CDR3 comprises 16 residues. Only a few counts were recorded for this clone. Antigen specificity is unknown. Treatment of patients with chemo-refractory metastatic non-small-cell lung cancer consisted of focal radiation plus CTLA-4 blockade with ipilimumab. TCRdb's copy holds only in-frame clones and misses some; the assay was immunoSEQ multiplex PCR. This sample has 60,000 to 70,000 clones, with less than 80% found just once. The chain joins TRBV28 to TRBJ2-7; D gene uncertain. The TCR was taken from a human donor with non-small cell lung cancer who had a complete response to radiotherapy plus ipilimumab. The sequences come from peripheral blood, collected from a patient treated with radiotherapy plus ipilimumab. CDR3 in DNA: TGTGCCAGCAGTTCTCCGACATCCCCCACCCCCTACGAGCAGTACTTC. It is translated as CASSSPTSPTPYEQYF.